These 29 T cell receptor beta chains were sequenced from one sample in a study of shared clonotypes between healthy human individuals. CD8 cells classed as naive were CD45RO-negative and positively selected for CCR7, excluding terminally differentiated effector memory CD45RA+ cells. The data were produced by immunoSEQ multiplex PCR, yet TCRdb's version contains in-frame clones alone and is incomplete. The data hold about 2.1 million clones, with 85% to 95% observed a single time. The sequenced sample was naive CD8+ T cells from PBMCs. All receptors derive from a man younger than 35 in good health. Some clones in this sample may be carry-over from other donors' samples.

This sequence joins TRBV4-1 and TRBJ2-7; tentatively, D is TRBD2 (5 bases). This CDR3 is built from 15 residues. With 2 bases removed from V and 0 bases from J, the gap between germline ends came to 11 bases. The V gene's germline CDR1 is MGHRA and CDR2 YSYEKL. CDR3 sequence (DNA): TGCGCCAGCAGCCAAATTGAGGGCGGCTCCTACGAGCAGTACTTC. As protein: CASSQIEGGSYEQYF.

This rearrangement joins TRBV4-3 to TRBJ2-7; 10 nucleotides align to TRBD1. With V trimmed by 3 bases and J by 3 bases, 11 bases remained unmatched. The CDR3 totals 17 residues. CDR1 and CDR2 (germline): LGHNA, YSLEER. CDR3 sequence reads: CASSQPFRGQGIYEQYF. The CDR3 DNA follows: TGCGCCAGCAGCCAGCCCTTCCGGGGACAGGGGATCTACGAGCAGTACTTC.

On this clone itself: Other DNA sequences in the same sample also yield this CDR3. The V and J genes are TRBV4-3 and TRBJ2-4; 9 bases agree with TRBD2. Germline values: CDR1 LGHNA, CDR2 YSLEER. The CDR3 contains 15 residues. The V gene end was trimmed by 1 base and the J gene end by 3 bases; junction bases not matched to a gene: 1. Here the CDR3 reads CASSQGSGSKNIQYF. CDR3 bases: TGCGCCAGCAGCCAAGGTAGCGGGAGCAAAAACATTCAGTACTTC.

The chain uses TRBV27 and TRBJ2-2, with 10 bases aligning to TRBD1. V shed 2 bases, J shed 6 bases, and the junction held 6 bases outside the gene matches. The CDR3 contains 16 residues. Germline V gene lookup returns CDR1 MNHEY and CDR2 SMNVEV (reference sequence). The DNA of the CDR3 is TGTGCCAGCAGTTTAAACTTAGGGACAGGGGCCGGGGAGCTGTTTTTT. This gives the protein CASSLNLGTGAGELFF.

The V and J genes are TRBV11-2 and TRBJ2-1; weak D call: TRBD1 (6 bases). The ends were cut back, 1 base at V and 8 bases at J, with 15 bases in the middle. The CDR3 contains 15 residues. CDR1 is SGHAT, CDR2 FQNNGV, per germline. The CDR3 spells CASSLAWGRGHEQFF. In DNA form, the CDR3 reads TGTGCCAGCAGCTTAGCTTGGGGGCGTGGGCATGAGCAGTTCTTC. The entire variable domain, with the rest obtained from reference TRBV11-2 and TRBJ2-1, is as follows: EAGVAQSPRYKIIEKRQSVAFWCNPISGHATLYWYQQILGQGPKLLIQFQNNGVVDDSQLPKDRFSAERLKGVDSTLKIQPAKLEDSAVYLCASSLAWGRGHEQFFGPGTRLTVL.

Note on this clone: Other DNA sequences in the same sample also yield this CDR3. The chain joins TRBV5-1 to TRBJ1-2; no clear D gene. Trimming removed 2 bases from V and 8 bases from J, with 7 bases in between. Germline V lookup: CDR1 SGHRS, CDR2 YFSETQ. This CDR3 region has 11 residues. Here the CDR3 reads CASSFEGGYTF. The CDR3 DNA reads TGCGCCAGCAGCTTCGAGGGAGGCTACACCTTC.

This chain joins TRBV10-3 and TRBJ2-7; TRBD2 matches at 11 bases. Germline V gene data show CDR1 as ENHRY and CDR2 as SYGVKD. There are 16 residues in the CDR3. Trimming took 7 bases from V and 3 from J; bases not matched to a gene: 11. CDR3 in amino acids: CAINIRTSGSHYEQYF. The CDR3 DNA is TGTGCCATCAACATAAGGACTAGCGGGTCCCACTACGAGCAGTACTTC.

The chain combines TRBV5-1 with TRBJ1-4; no clear D gene. The CDR3 loop spans 16 amino acids. Germline CDR1 SGHRS, CDR2 YFSETQ. V was shortened by 4 bases and J by 0 bases, with 13 bases between the two germline ends. In DNA, the CDR3 is TGCGCCAGCAGCCCCTGGACGGCAGCAACTAATGAAAAACTGTTTTTT. This codes for CASSPWTAATNEKLFF.

This chain joins TRBV7-6 and TRBJ2-2; 10 nucleotides agree with TRBD1. After removal of 4 bases from V and 5 bases from J, the junction contained 4 bases not matched to a gene. Germline loops: CDR1 SGHVS, CDR2 FNYEAQ. This CDR3 is built from 15 residues. The CDR3 bases are TGTGCCAGCAGCTCCCGGGACAGGGGAACCGGGGAGCTGTTTTTT. Protein product: CASSSRDRGTGELFF.

The rearrangement uses TRBV27 and TRBJ2-7, with D perhaps matching TRBD1 (5 bases). The V and J ends lost 1 base and 5 bases respectively, with 6 bases between them. Germline CDR1 MNHEY, CDR2 SMNVEV (reference sequence). The CDR3 covers 12 residues. The CDR3 is CASSLWGHEQYF. The CDR3 bases are TGTGCCAGCAGTTTATGGGGCCACGAGCAGTACTTC.

The rearrangement links TRBV28 to TRBJ2-5; TRBD2 matches 8 bases. J gave up 2 bases and V 3 bases, and 8 bases lay outside the gene matches. CDR1 and CDR2 from the germline V gene are MDHEN and SYDVKM. The CDR3 totals 16 residues. This CDR3 reads CASSLAASGRQETQYF. The CDR3 bases are TGTGCCAGCAGTTTGGCGGCTAGCGGGCGACAAGAGACCCAGTACTTC.

The chain uses TRBV27 and TRBJ2-7; TRBD2 agrees at 7 bases. The CDR3 covers 13 residues. Germline CDR1 and CDR2: MNHEY and SMNVEV (reference sequence). V trimming: 6 bases; J trimming: 5 bases; junction bases outside the gene matches: 7. The chain's CDR3 is CASSELASHEQYF. The CDR3 region has the DNA TGTGCCAGCAGCGAACTAGCGAGTCACGAGCAGTACTTC.

The chain recombines TRBV27 with TRBJ2-4; D is uncertain. Germline CDR1 MNHEY, CDR2 SMNVEV (reference sequence). The CDR3 totals 11 residues. Trimming pared 6 bases from V and 5 bases from J, leaving 5 bases between. CDR3 residues: CASRAENIQYF. The CDR3 DNA follows: TGTGCCAGCAGGGCCGAAAACATTCAGTACTTC.

This rearrangement joins TRBV28 to TRBJ1-1, with D hard to call. Germline V gene data show CDR1 as MDHEN and CDR2 as SYDVKM. V was cut by 3 bases and J by 4 bases, with 12 bases left in between. CDR3 size: 14 residues. The CDR3 DNA sequence: TGTGCCAGCAGTTTTCCCCGCTCCGTCACTGAAGCTTTCTTT. Protein sequence: CASSFPRSVTEAFF.

This chain connects TRBV6-1 to TRBJ2-3; D is unclear. In germline, CDR1 is MNHNS, CDR2 SASEGT. Trimming removed 5 bases from V and 5 bases from J, with 14 bases in between. CDR3 length equals 14 residues. CDR3 DNA sequence: TGTGCCAGCAGTCCTGGACCCATGCGAGATACGCAGTATTTT. The encoded protein is CASSPGPMRDTQYF.

This chain joins TRBV7-9 and TRBJ2-7, with TRBD1 matching 9 bases. CDR1 SEHNR and CDR2 FQNEAQ come from the germline V gene (reference sequence). The CDR3 sequence is 15 residues long. V was clipped by 5 bases and J by 3 bases; unmatched bases: 8. The chain's CDR3 is CASSETGQGSYEQYF. Here the CDR3 DNA reads TGTGCCAGCAGCGAAACCGGACAGGGGAGCTACGAGCAGTACTTC. Together with reference TRBV7-9 and TRBJ2-7, the CDR3 gives the full variable domain: DTGVSQNPRHKITKRGQNVTFRCDPISEHNRLYWYRQTLGQGPEFLTYFQNEAQLEKSRLLSDRFSAERPKGSFSTLEIQRTEQGDSAMYLCASSETGQGSYEQYFGPGTRLTVT.

The chain recombines TRBV19 with TRBJ2-1; D could derive from TRBD1 or TRBD2 (5 bases each). Looked up from germline, CDR1 is LNHDA and CDR2 is SQIVND (reference sequence). The CDR3 sequence is 12 residues long. V lost 1 base and J lost 10, with 8 bases in between. The CDR3 DNA sequence: TGTGCCAGTAGTATAGCGGGACCCGAGCAGTTCTTC. This codes for CASSIAGPEQFF.

V gene TRBV28 combines with J gene TRBJ2-3; possibly TRBD1 for D (5 bases). The CDR3 covers 16 residues. Trimming pared 6 bases from V and 0 bases from J, leaving 16 bases between. In germline, CDR1 is MDHEN, CDR2 SYDVKM. The CDR3 DNA reads as TGTGCCAGCAGCTTAGGGGCTAAGCGAAGCACAGATACGCAGTATTTT. It yields the protein CASSLGAKRSTDTQYF.

The chain couples TRBV27 to TRBJ1-2; TRBD1 aligns across 7 bases. The V gene's germline CDR1 is MNHEY and CDR2 SMNVEV (reference sequence). Trimming took 5 bases from V and 3 from J; bases not matched to a gene: 12. The CDR3 length is 16 residues. The CDR3 spells CASSPSVGGRYYGYTF. The CDR3 DNA reads as TGTGCCAGCAGTCCAAGCGTAGGGGGCAGATACTATGGCTACACCTTC.

The chain links TRBV4-2 to TRBJ2-1; D is unresolved. Germline CDR1 is LGHNA and CDR2 is YNFKEQ. CDR3 length equals 12 residues. Trimming removed 1 base at V and 8 bases at J, with 6 bases between. The DNA for the CDR3 is TGTGCCAGCAGCCAAGTAAGGGATGAGCAGTTCTTC. It yields the protein CASSQVRDEQFF.

The chain recombines TRBV4-1 with TRBJ2-3; D perhaps matches TRBD1 (6 bases). The germline V gene encodes CDR1 MGHRA and CDR2 YSYEKL. The CDR3 contains 13 residues. V lost 3 bases, J lost 4 bases, and 8 bases lay in between. The chain's CDR3 is CASSQAGADTQYF. The CDR3 DNA follows: TGCGCCAGCAGCCAGGCAGGGGCAGATACGCAGTATTTT.

This clone was seen a single time. The J gene is TRBJ2-7, the V gene TRBV10-3; 8 bases line up with TRBD2. CDR3 size: 16 residues. Trimming at V came to 2 bases and at J to 0 bases, leaving 6 bases not matched to a gene. The germline V gene has CDR1 ENHRY and CDR2 SYGVKD. CDR3 in amino acids: CAISEPTSAGSYEQYF. CDR3 in DNA: TGTGCCATCAGTGAGCCGACTAGCGCGGGCTCCTACGAGCAGTACTTC.

CDR3 amino acids: CASMTGGTTEAFF. The CDR3 DNA is TGTGCCAGCATGACGGGGGGAACAACTGAAGCTTTCTTT. The J gene is TRBJ1-1, the V gene TRBV7-9; possibly TRBD1 for D (5 bases). Germline V gene sequence: CDR1 SEHNR, CDR2 FQNEAQ (reference sequence). Trimming removed 7 bases from V and 5 bases from J, with 14 bases in between. This CDR3 is built from 13 residues.

The chain is built from TRBV25-1 and TRBJ2-3; D not certain. The CDR3 covers 12 residues. Germline V gene data show CDR1 as MGHDK and CDR2 as SYGVNS. Trimming left V 5 bases short and J 8 bases short, with 11 bases between. Written as DNA, the CDR3 is TGTGCCAGCAGTCCCGGTGCATCTACGCAGTATTTT. It encodes CASSPGASTQYF.

The gene calls are TRBV7-9 and TRBJ2-7; 9 bases line up with TRBD1. CDR1 and CDR2 (germline): SEHNR, FQNEAQ (reference sequence). This CDR3 contains 14 residues. V was pared by 4 bases and J by 5 bases, with 6 bases of the junction left unmatched. The CDR3 spells CASSSRDRAHEQYF. The CDR3 DNA is TGTGCCAGCAGCTCCCGGGACAGGGCCCACGAGCAGTACTTC.

The chain employs TRBV12-5 and TRBJ2-1; tentative D call: TRBD1 (6 bases). V lost 1 base, J lost 9 bases, and 13 bases lay in between. Germline CDR1 and CDR2: LGHNT and FRNRAP. The CDR3 runs to 14 residues. In DNA, the CDR3 is TGTGCTAGTGGTTTGGCGCAGGGGTTCGGTGAGCAGTTCTTC. It encodes CASGLAQGFGEQFF.

This clone was seen only a few times. The chain couples TRBV7-9 to TRBJ1-1; 7 nucleotides align to TRBD1. This CDR3 spans 15 amino acids. CDR1 and CDR2 (germline): SEHNR, FQNEAQ (reference sequence). V shed 5 bases, J shed 1 base, and the junction held 7 bases outside the gene matches. The CDR3 DNA follows: TGTGCCAGCAGCACCTCCCGGACAGGGAACACTGAAGCTTTCTTT. It yields the protein CASSTSRTGNTEAFF.

The V call is TRBV27, the J call TRBJ2-5; no definite D call. Per the germline V gene, CDR1 is MNHEY and CDR2 is SMNVEV (reference sequence). This CDR3 contains 12 residues. Between the trimmed V and J ends, which lost 8 bases and 4 bases, there was a span of 11 bases. The CDR3 here is CASAIHPETQYF. CDR3 DNA sequence: TGTGCCAGCGCAATCCACCCAGAGACCCAGTACTTC.

V and J are TRBV27 and TRBJ2-7; a possible D gene is TRBD2 (7 bases). Germline CDR1 reads MNHEY; CDR2 reads SMNVEV (reference sequence). This CDR3 comprises 14 residues. V lost 5 bases and J lost 4, with 15 bases in between. The CDR3 spells CASSPAGAAYEQYF. CDR3 bases: TGTGCCAGCAGTCCTGCGGGGGCGGCTTACGAGCAGTACTTC.